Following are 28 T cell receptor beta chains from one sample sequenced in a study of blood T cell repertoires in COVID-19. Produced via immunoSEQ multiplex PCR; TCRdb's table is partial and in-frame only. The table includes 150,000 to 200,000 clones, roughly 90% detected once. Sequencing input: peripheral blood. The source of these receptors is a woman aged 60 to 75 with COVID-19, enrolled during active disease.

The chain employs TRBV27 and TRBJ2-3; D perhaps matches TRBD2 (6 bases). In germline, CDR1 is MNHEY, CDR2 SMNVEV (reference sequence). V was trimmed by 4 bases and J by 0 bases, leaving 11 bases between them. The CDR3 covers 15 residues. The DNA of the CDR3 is TGTGCCAGCAGTTCAGCGGGCGCTAGCACAGATACGCAGTATTTT. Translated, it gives CASSSAGASTDTQYF.

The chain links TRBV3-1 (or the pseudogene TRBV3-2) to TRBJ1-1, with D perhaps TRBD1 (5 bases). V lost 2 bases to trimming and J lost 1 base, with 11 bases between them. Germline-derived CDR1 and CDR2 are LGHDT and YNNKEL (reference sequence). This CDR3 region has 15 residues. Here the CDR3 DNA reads TGTGCCAGCAGCCAAAGGGCAGGGAAGAACACTGAAGCTTTCTTT. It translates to CASSQRAGKNTEAFF.

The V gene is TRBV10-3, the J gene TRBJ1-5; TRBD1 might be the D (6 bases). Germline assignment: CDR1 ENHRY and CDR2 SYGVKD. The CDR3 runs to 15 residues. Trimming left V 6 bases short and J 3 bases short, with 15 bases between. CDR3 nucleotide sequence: TGTGCCATCAGCCCACAGGGCCCCGACAATCAGCCCCAGCATTTT. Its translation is CAISPQGPDNQPQHF.

DNA for the CDR3: TGTGCCAGTAGTCCCCAGACAGGACCCTATAGCAATCAGCCCCAGCATTTT. Amino acids: CASSPQTGPYSNQPQHF. The chain joins TRBV19 to TRBJ1-5; a weak D match, TRBD1 (6 bases). This CDR3 region has 17 residues. V lost 5 bases and J lost 0, with 17 bases in between. Germline values: CDR1 LNHDA, CDR2 SQIVND (reference sequence). The full variable domain, rest sourced from reference TRBV19 and TRBJ1-5, is DGGITQSPKYLFRKEGQNVTLSCEQNLNHDAMYWYRQDPGQGLRLIYYSQIVNDFQKGDIAEGYSVSREKKESFPLTVTSAQKNPTAFYLCASSPQTGPYSNQPQHFGDGTRLSIL.

CDR3 residues: CASSFLDRGNEQFF. The CDR3, as DNA: TGTGCCAGCAGCTTTCTGGACAGGGGTAATGAGCAGTTCTTC. The J gene is TRBJ2-1, the V gene TRBV5-4; TRBD1 agrees at 9 bases. CDR1 is SGHNT, CDR2 YYREEE, per germline (reference sequence). This CDR3 is built from 14 residues. With 2 bases clipped from V and 7 bases from J, the junction kept 4 bases outside the gene matches.

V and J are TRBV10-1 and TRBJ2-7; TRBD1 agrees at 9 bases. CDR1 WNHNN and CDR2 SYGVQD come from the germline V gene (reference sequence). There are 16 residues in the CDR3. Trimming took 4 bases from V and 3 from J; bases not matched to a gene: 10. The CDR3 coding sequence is TGCGCCAGCAGTGGGGTTCGGACAGGGGCTAGCTACGAGCAGTACTTC. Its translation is CASSGVRTGASYEQYF.

CDR3 region: CASSLNGGVRSEKLFF. DNA of the CDR3: TGCGCCAGCAGCTTGAACGGAGGGGTTAGATCTGAAAAACTGTTTTTT. The chain is built from TRBV5-1 and TRBJ1-4, with D possibly matching TRBD1 (5 bases). The CDR3 consists of 16 residues. Germline-derived CDR1 and CDR2 are SGHRS and YFSETQ. Trimming removed 1 base from V and 7 bases from J, with 17 bases in between.

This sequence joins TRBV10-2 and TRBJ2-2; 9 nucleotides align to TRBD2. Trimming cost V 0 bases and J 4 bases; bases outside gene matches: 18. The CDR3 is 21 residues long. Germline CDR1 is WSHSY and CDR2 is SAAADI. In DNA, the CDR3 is TGCGCCAGCAGTGAGTCGCCCGCTCGCAGACTAGCGGTTAGGTTCACCGGGGAGCTGTTTTTT. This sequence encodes CASSESPARRLAVRFTGELFF.

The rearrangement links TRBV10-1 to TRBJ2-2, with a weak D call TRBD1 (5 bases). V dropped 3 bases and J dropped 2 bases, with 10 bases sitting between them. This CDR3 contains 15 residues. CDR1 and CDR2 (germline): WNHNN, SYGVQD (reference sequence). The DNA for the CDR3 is TGCGCCAGCAGTGATCAGGGCATAAACACCGGGGAGCTGTTTTTT. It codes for CASSDQGINTGELFF.

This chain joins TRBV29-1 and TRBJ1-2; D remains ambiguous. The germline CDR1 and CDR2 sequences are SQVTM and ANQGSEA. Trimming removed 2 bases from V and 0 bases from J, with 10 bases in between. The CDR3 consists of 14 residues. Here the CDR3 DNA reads TGCAGCGTTGAACAGGCATCTTCTAACTATGGCTACACCTTC. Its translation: CSVEQASSNYGYTF. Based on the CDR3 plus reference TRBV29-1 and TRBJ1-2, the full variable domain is SAVISQKPSRDICQRGTSLTIQCQVDSQVTMMFWYRQQPGQSLTLIATANQGSEATYESGFVIDKFPISRPNLTFSTLTVSNMSPEDSSIYLCSVEQASSNYGYTFGSGTRLTVV.

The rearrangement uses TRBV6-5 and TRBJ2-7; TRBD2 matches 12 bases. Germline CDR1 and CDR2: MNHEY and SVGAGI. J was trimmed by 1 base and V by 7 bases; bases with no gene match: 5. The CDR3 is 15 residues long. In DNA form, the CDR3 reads TGTGCCAGCACCCGTCTAGCGGGAGGGTCCTACGAGCAGTACTTC. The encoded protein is CASTRLAGGSYEQYF.

The CDR3: CASSPLVRDGAYEQYF. DNA of the CDR3: TGTGCCAGCTCACCGCTCGTCAGGGATGGGGCTTACGAGCAGTACTTC. The rearrangement uses TRBV18 and TRBJ2-7; D is possibly TRBD1 (5 bases). This CDR3 is 16 amino acids long. CDR1 KGHSH and CDR2 LQKENI come from the germline V gene. V lost 3 bases to trimming and J lost 4 bases, with 19 bases between them.

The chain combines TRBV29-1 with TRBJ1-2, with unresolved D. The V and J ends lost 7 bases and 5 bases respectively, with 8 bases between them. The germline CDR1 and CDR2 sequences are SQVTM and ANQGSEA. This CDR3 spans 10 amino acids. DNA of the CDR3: TGCAGCGCCGGGGAGTATGGCTACACCTTC. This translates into CSAGEYGYTF.

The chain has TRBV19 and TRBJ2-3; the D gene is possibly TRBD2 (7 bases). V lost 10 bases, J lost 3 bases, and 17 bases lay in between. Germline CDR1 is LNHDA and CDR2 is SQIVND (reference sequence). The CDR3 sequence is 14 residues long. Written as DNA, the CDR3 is TGTGCCACCCAAAATCGGGGGGCTACAGATACGCAGTATTTT. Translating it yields CATQNRGATDTQYF.

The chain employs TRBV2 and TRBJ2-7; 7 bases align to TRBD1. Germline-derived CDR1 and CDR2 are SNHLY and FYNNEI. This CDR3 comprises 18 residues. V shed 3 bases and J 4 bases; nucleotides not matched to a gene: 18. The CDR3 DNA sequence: TGTGCCAGCAGTGACCCCGGCTCAAAAAGGGGGCGACGGTACGAGCAGTACTTC. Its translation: CASSDPGSKRGRRYEQYF.

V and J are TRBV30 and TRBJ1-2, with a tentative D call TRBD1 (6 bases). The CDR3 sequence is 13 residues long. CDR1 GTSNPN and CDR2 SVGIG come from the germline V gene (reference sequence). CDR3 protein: CGHKQGIGYGYTF. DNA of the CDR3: TGTGGACACAAACAGGGAATCGGCTATGGCTACACCTTC.

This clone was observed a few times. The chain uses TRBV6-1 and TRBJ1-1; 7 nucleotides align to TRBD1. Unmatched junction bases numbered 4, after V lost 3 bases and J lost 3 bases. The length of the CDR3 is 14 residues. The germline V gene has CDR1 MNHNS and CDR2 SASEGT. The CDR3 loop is CASSETGLYTEAFF. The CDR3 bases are TGTGCCAGCAGTGAGACAGGGTTGTACACTGAAGCTTTCTTT.

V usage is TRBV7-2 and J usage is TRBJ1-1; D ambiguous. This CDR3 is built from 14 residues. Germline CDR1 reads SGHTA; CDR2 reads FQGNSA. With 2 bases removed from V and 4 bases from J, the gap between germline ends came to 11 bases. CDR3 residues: CASSLPGSSTEAFF. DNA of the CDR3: TGTGCCAGCAGCTTACCCGGGTCGAGCACTGAAGCTTTCTTT.

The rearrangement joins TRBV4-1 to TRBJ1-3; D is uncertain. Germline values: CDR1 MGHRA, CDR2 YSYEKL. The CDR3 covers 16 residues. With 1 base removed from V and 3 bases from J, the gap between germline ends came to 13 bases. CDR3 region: CASSQALEGGGNTIYF. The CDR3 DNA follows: TGCGCCAGCAGCCAAGCTCTCGAGGGTGGTGGAAACACCATATATTTT.

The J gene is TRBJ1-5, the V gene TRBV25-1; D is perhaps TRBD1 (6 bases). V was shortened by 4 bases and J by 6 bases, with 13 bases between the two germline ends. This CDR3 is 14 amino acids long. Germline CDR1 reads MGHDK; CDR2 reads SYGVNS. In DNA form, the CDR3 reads TGTGCCAGCAGTGGCCAGGGGAGGGGTCAGCCCCAGCATTTT. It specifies CASSGQGRGQPQHF.

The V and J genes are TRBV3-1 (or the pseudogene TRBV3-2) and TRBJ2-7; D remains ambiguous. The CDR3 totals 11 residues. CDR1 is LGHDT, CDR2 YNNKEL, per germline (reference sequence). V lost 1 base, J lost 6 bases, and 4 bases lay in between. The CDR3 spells CASSQASEQYF. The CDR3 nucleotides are TGTGCCAGCAGCCAAGCTAGCGAGCAGTACTTC.

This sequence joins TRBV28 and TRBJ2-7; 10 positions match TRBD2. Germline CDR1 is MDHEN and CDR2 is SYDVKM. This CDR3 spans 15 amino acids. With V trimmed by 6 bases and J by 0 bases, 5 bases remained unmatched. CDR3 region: CASRFPSGSSYEQYF. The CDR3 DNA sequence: TGTGCCAGCAGATTCCCTAGCGGGAGCTCCTACGAGCAGTACTTC.

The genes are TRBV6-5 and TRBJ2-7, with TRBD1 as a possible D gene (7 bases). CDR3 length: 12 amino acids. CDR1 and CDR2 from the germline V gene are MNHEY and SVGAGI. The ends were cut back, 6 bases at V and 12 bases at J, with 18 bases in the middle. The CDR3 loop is CASSHPGGLAYF. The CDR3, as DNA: TGTGCCAGCAGCCACCCAGGGGGACTTGCGTACTTC.

The CDR3, as DNA: TGTGCCAGCAGACTGTCGAACTTGAACACTGAAGCTTTCTTT. Translated, it gives CASRLSNLNTEAFF. The chain employs TRBV6-5 and TRBJ1-1; D is unclear. The V and J ends lost 6 bases and 0 bases respectively, with 11 bases between them. CDR1 is MNHEY and CDR2 is SVGAGI in the germline V gene. The CDR3 totals 14 residues.

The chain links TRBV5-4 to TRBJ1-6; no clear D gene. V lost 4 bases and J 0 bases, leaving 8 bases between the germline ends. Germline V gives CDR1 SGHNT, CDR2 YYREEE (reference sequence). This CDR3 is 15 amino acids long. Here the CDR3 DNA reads TGTGCCAGCAGCAAAGGGAGCTCCTATAATTCACCCCTCCACTTT. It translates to CASSKGSSYNSPLHF.

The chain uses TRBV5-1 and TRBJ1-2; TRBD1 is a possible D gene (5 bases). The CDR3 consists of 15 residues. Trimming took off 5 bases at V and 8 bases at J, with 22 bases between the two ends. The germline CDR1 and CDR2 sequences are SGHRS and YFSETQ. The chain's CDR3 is CASSSGQSSAWGYTF. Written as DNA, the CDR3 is TGCGCCAGCAGTTCAGGGCAGAGCTCGGCGTGGGGCTACACCTTC.

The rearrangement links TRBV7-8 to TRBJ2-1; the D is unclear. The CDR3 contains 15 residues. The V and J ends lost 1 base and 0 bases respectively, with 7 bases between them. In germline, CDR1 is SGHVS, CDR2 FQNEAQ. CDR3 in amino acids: CASSLGSGSYNEQFF. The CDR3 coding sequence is TGTGCCAGCAGCTTAGGATCGGGCTCCTACAATGAGCAGTTCTTC.

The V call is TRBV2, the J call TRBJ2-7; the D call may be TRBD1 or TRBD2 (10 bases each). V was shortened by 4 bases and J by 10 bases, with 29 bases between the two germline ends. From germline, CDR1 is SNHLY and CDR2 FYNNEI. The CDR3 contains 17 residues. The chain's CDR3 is CASSGGQGRLAGGNQYF. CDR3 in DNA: TGTGCCAGCAGTGGGGGACAGGGGAGATTAGCGGGAGGAAATCAGTACTTC.